This T cell receptor beta chain came from a study of beta chain features in type 1 diabetes. The CDR3 contains 14 residues. The germline gives CDR1 SGHRS, CDR2 YFSETQ. The V end was cut by 2 bases, the J end by 5 bases, with 14 bases between. Cells sorted by CD45RO/CCR7/CD25/CD127/CD95/CD27 comprised CD4+ naive, central memory, regulatory and stem cell-like memory cells. cDNA synthesis used the whole RNA isolate, giving expressed TCRB sequences. Average reads for naive, central memory and regulatory T cell samples were some 3.9 million. Clones were sequenced by immunoSEQ multiplex PCR, and TCRdb holds only the in-frame ones, with some missing. Of around 160,000 clones in the sample, 48% are singletons; the top ten hold under 0.45%.

This receptor was identified in a man between 18 and 29 years old in good health. The sequenced sample was Tregs from blood. V and J are TRBV5-1 and TRBJ2-7; tentative D call: TRBD1 (6 bases). CDR3: CASSFRDTVHEQYF. The CDR3 nucleotides are TGCGCCAGCAGCTTCCGGGACACGGTCCACGAGCAGTACTTC.